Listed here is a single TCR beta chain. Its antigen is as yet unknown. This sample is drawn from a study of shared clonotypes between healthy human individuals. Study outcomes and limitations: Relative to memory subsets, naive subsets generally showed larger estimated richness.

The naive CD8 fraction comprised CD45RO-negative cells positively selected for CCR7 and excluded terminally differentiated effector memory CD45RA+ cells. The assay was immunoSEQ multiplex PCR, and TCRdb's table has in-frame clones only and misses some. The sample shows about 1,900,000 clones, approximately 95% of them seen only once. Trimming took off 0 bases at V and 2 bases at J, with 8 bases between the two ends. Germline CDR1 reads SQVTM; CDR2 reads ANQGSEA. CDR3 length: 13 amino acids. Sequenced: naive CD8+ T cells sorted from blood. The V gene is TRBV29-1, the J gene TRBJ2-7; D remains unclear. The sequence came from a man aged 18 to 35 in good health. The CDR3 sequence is CSVEEGIAYEQYF. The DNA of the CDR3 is TGCAGCGTTGAAGAGGGCATTGCCTACGAGCAGTACTTC.